A selection of T cell receptor beta chains follows, all from one sample in a study of shared clonotypes between healthy human individuals. Produced via immunoSEQ multiplex PCR; TCRdb's table is partial and in-frame only. The sample shows 2 million to 2.5 million clones, 93% of them seen only once. The sample taken for sequencing was naive CD4+ T cells from PBMCs. The receptors come from a man between 18 and 29 years old in good health. Some clones in this sample may be carry-over from other donors' samples. Both conserved end residues are trimmed from each CDR3. D genes are given only for firm matches.

cdr3_aa j_call d_call v_call
ASSSGGGLETQY TRBJ2-5 . TRBV28
ASSLQGSETQY TRBJ2-5 . TRBV7-2
ASSSGGSAAGELF TRBJ2-2 . TRBV11-3
ASSPRPVQPQH TRBJ1-5 . TRBV27
ASSSGTGRFGSNQPQH TRBJ1-5 TRBD1 TRBV28
ASSLQGVLGYT TRBJ1-2 TRBD1 TRBV28
ASSPMLSPFYEQY TRBJ2-7 . TRBV2
SASLGPTQY TRBJ2-5 . TRBV20-1
ASSMGASGRATEQF TRBJ2-1 TRBD2 TRBV19
ASSYIAGVADEQY TRBJ2-7 TRBD2 TRBV5-1
ASSLAGTGVQETQY TRBJ2-5 TRBD1 TRBV7-2
ASSLLGSEQGVLD TRBJ2-5 . TRBV7-3
ATSSDWTGSQPQH TRBJ1-5 TRBD1 TRBV15
ASSWTGAEKLF TRBJ1-4 TRBD1 TRBV7-2
ASSSRLAGAGEQF TRBJ2-1 TRBD2 TRBV2
ASSQTTAGLEQY TRBJ2-7 . TRBV5-1
ATSSEGAAPEGNTIY TRBJ1-3 . TRBV15
ASSMRANYGYT TRBJ1-2 . TRBV19
SVREVADTQY TRBJ2-3 . TRBV29-1
ASSLRATYEQY TRBJ2-7 . TRBV7-8
ASSPRLTSGSSGANVLT TRBJ2-6 TRBD2 TRBV5-6
ASSLVGMWEKLF TRBJ1-4 . TRBV28
SVTPGQQPRDEQF TRBJ2-1 . TRBV29-1
ASSFSGENTEAF TRBJ1-1 . TRBV11-3